This T cell receptor beta chain was captured in a study of radiotherapy plus CTLA-4 blockade in lung cancer. This clone was observed a handful of times. Its antigen is still unknown. Overall study findings and caveats: Tumor-derived TCR clones expanded in blood after radiotherapy plus ipilimumab.

This CDR3 spans 14 amino acids. Germline CDR1 reads MNHNY; CDR2 reads SVGAGI (reference sequence). V gave up 4 bases and J gave up 7 bases; unmatched junction bases: 9. Profiled with immunoSEQ multiplex PCR; TCRdb holds only in-frame clones, not every one. The sample carries approximately 110,000 clones, more than 75% recorded once. Source: peripheral blood, taken from a patient treated with radiotherapy plus ipilimumab. The chain recombines TRBV6-6 with TRBJ2-7; 8 positions match TRBD1. The TCR sequence derives from a human donor with non-small cell lung cancer that progressed on radiotherapy plus ipilimumab. Some clones in this sample may be carry-over from other donors' samples. In DNA, the CDR3 is TGTGCCAGCAGTTTCCAGGACAGGGACCGGGAGCAGTACTTC. As protein: CASSFQDRDREQYF.